This T cell receptor beta chain comes out of a study of a mutant IDH1 vaccine in newly diagnosed glioma. The CDR3 consists of 13 residues. V was shortened by 6 bases and J by 3 bases, with 12 bases between the two germline ends. The germline gives CDR1 SGHTA, CDR2 FQGNSA. Of note for this clone: Its antigen is undetermined.

TCRdb keeps only in-frame clones here, not all; method: immunoSEQ multiplex PCR. Seen here are about 54,000 clones, roughly 84% observed once, and the top ten hold roughly 4%. The sample's time point: week 35, safety follow-up. Doses of 300 ug of mutant IDH1 20-mer peptide were given with topical imiquimod. The receptor's source is a woman aged 18 to 35 with glioma. The chain employs TRBV7-2 and TRBJ2-7, with D hard to call. Sample: PBMCs, taken from a glioma patient whose treatment included an IDH1 peptide vaccine. The CDR3 here is CASRLSGDYEQYF. CDR3 coding DNA: TGTGCCAGCAGGCTTAGTGGCGACTACGAGCAGTACTTC.